Listed here is a single T cell receptor beta chain. Its antigen is currently unknown. Per germline, CDR1 SGHRS and CDR2 YFSETQ. The V gene lost 2 bases and the J gene lost 3 bases, with 20 bases spanning the gap. This CDR3 has 18 amino acids. The data originate from a study of cytomegalovirus exposure and HLA in healthy donors. Study-level results: There were several of the most significant clusters that appeared linked to common viral pathogens in a later analysis. The majority of TCR sequences were rare, yet some public TCRs appeared in many donors. An analysis done earlier found most TCR beta V segments productive about 87% or about 30% of the time.

Among the donors, all were healthy bone marrow donors. The PCR had 60 Vbeta and 13 Jbeta primers. Libraries were prepared by immunoSEQ multiplex PCR; TCRdb keeps only in-frame clonotypes and omits some of them. The sample includes 120,000 or so clones, roughly 70% of them seen just once. The chain joins TRBV5-1 to TRBJ2-2; maybe TRBD1 (7 bases). This TCR derives from a man aged 25-45 years in good health and CMV-seronegative. Source material: PBMCs. CDR3 DNA: TGCGCCAGCAGCTTCCTGGAGGGGGCGGTCTTGGACACCGGGGAGCTGTTTTTT. This sequence encodes CASSFLEGAVLDTGELFF.